These T cell receptor beta chains were read from a single sample in a study of cytomegalovirus exposure and HLA in healthy donors. Generated by immunoSEQ multiplex PCR, the TCRdb table keeps only in-frame clones and is missing some. This sample yields over 65,000 clones, of which roughly 78% are seen a single time; 9.7% belongs to the top ten. The sample taken for sequencing was PBMCs. Source of these receptors: a man aged 35-49 years in good health and CMV-seronegative. The CDR3 runs from the conserved cysteine through the conserved F or W. D genes are given only for firm matches. Only some rows state a clone size, as once, few, many or a class for expanded clones.

V	size	J	D	CDR3	DNA
TRBV10-2	NA	TRBJ2-4	NA	CASSESRQFGAKNIQYF	TGCGCCAGCAGTGAGTCCAGACAATTTGGGGCCAAAAACATTCAGTACTTC
TRBV7-9	NA	TRBJ1-4	TRBD1	CASSLAGQFGQKLFF	TGTGCCAGCAGCTTAGCGGGACAGTTCGGGCAAAAACTGTTTTTT
TRBV18	NA	TRBJ2-5	NA	CASSPLRGRQETQYF	TGTGCCAGCTCACCCCTTCGGGGGAGACAGGAGACCCAGTACTTC
TRBV5-1	NA	TRBJ1-2	NA	CASSLGTKSNYGYTF	TGCGCCAGCAGCTTGGGGACAAAATCTAACTATGGCTACACCTTC
TRBV6-1	NA	TRBJ2-7	NA	CASSRTTGYYEQYF	TGTGCCAGCAGTAGAACCACAGGGTATTACGAGCAGTACTTC
TRBV6-5	once	TRBJ2-3	TRBD2	CATGTSGRGAQYF	TGTGCCACCGGGACTAGCGGGAGGGGTGCGCAGTATTTT
TRBV7-2	NA	TRBJ2-5	NA	CASTQGGVETQYF	TGTGCCAGCACCCAAGGGGGGGTGGAGACCCAGTACTTC
TRBV5-1	NA	TRBJ2-1	TRBD1	CASSLAQGVADEQFF	TGCGCCAGCAGCTTGGCCCAGGGGGTAGCAGATGAGCAGTTCTTC
TRBV7-9	NA	TRBJ2-7	NA	CASSPLRGFGDEQYF	TGTGCCAGCAGCCCCCTCCGGGGTTTTGGGGACGAGCAGTACTTC
TRBV27	NA	TRBJ2-7	TRBD2	CASGLAVSYEQYF	TGTGCCAGCGGTCTAGCGGTCTCCTACGAGCAGTACTTC
TRBV19	NA	TRBJ1-1	TRBD1	CASSIFTGENTEAFF	TGTGCCAGTAGTATATTTACAGGGGAGAACACTGAAGCTTTCTTT
TRBV5-1	NA	TRBJ2-3	TRBD2	CASSSLAGGITDTQYF	TGCGCCAGCAGCTCCCTAGCGGGAGGTATCACAGATACGCAGTATTTT
TRBV7-2	NA	TRBJ2-2	TRBD2	CASSPGLADTGELFF	TGTGCCAGCAGCCCTGGACTAGCAGACACCGGGGAGCTGTTTTTT
TRBV6-5	few	TRBJ1-1	NA	CASTRGITNTEAFF	TGTGCCAGCACCCGGGGGATAACCAACACTGAAGCTTTCTTT
TRBV27	NA	TRBJ1-5	NA	CASSSTGSQPQHF	TGTGCCAGCAGCTCTACAGGGTCCCAGCCCCAGCATTTT
TRBV2	NA	TRBJ2-4	TRBD2	CASIGGGASAKNIQYF	TGTGCCAGCATCGGCGGGGGGGCCTCGGCCAAAAACATTCAGTACTTC
TRBV6-1	NA	TRBJ2-1	NA	CASSDGGGYNEQFF	TGTGCCAGCAGTGATGGTGGGGGGTACAATGAGCAGTTCTTC
TRBV19	once	TRBJ2-2	NA	CASSSVSSRGSGELFF	TGTGCCAGTAGTAGTGTCTCCTCAAGGGGATCCGGGGAGCTGTTTTTT
TRBV27	few	TRBJ2-5	TRBD2	CASSSRLAGQETQYF	TGTGCCAGCAGTTCCAGACTAGCGGGGCAGGAGACCCAGTACTTC
TRBV5-6	NA	TRBJ2-3	TRBD2	CASSLGLAGGPDTQYF	TGTGCCAGCAGCTTAGGGCTAGCGGGGGGGCCGGATACGCAGTATTTT
TRBV13	once	TRBJ2-1	NA	CASSLRLDNEQFF	TGTGCCAGCAGCTTAAGGCTAGATAATGAGCAGTTCTTC
TRBV7-2	once	TRBJ1-1	NA	CASSLGRLNTEAFF	TGTGCCAGCAGCTTAGGCAGGCTGAACACTGAAGCTTTCTTT
TRBV11-2	NA	TRBJ2-1	TRBD2	CASSFSPFTSALYNEQFF	TGTGCCAGCAGCTTCTCGCCGTTCACTAGCGCGCTCTACAATGAGCAGTTCTTC
TRBV19	NA	TRBJ2-7	NA	CASSMRGSRGAYEQYF	TGTGCCAGTAGTATGCGTGGGAGTCGCGGGGCCTACGAGCAGTACTTC
TRBV5-1	NA	TRBJ1-2	NA	CASSLEGGANGYTF	TGCGCCAGCAGCTTGGAAGGGGGGGCCAATGGCTACACCTTC
TRBV5-4	NA	TRBJ2-3	NA	CASSPQGLLTDTQYF	TGTGCCAGCAGCCCACAGGGACTACTCACGGATACGCAGTATTTT
TRBV10-1	NA	TRBJ2-5	NA	CASSENGETQYF	TGCGCCAGCAGTGAGAACGGGGAGACCCAGTACTTC
TRBV11-1	once	TRBJ2-5	TRBD1	CASSLGRTGGAETQYF	TGTGCCAGCAGCTTAGGTAGGACAGGCGGTGCGGAGACCCAGTACTTC
TRBV19	NA	TRBJ2-1	NA	CASSIDPVKLYNEQFF	TGTGCCAGTAGTATAGATCCGGTAAAGCTTTACAATGAGCAGTTCTTC
TRBV6-5	NA	TRBJ2-7	TRBD2	CASSYSGAGSSYEQYF	TGTGCCAGCAGTTACAGCGGAGCGGGGAGCTCCTACGAGCAGTACTTC
TRBV11-2	NA	TRBJ2-5	NA	CASKLSAGYQETQYF	TGTGCCAGCAAGTTATCGGCGGGGTACCAAGAGACCCAGTACTTC
TRBV18	NA	TRBJ2-3	NA	CASSSDTGTQYF	TGTGCCAGCTCATCAGATACGGGTACGCAGTATTTT
TRBV7-2	NA	TRBJ1-6	TRBD1	CASSLQGATSNSPLHF	TGTGCCAGCAGCTTACAGGGGGCGACTAGTAATTCACCCCTCCACTTT
TRBV5-1	NA	TRBJ1-3	TRBD1	CASSPVVQGAIYF	TGCGCCAGCAGCCCTGTCGTACAGGGGGCCATATATTTT
TRBV7-3	once	TRBJ2-5	NA	CASSPGQGRKTQYF	TGTGCCAGCAGCCCAGGACAAGGCCGGAAGACCCAGTACTTC
TRBV18	NA	TRBJ2-5	TRBD2	CASSWGTSVETQYF	TGTGCCAGCTCATGGGGGACTAGCGTGGAGACCCAGTACTTC
TRBV5-4	NA	TRBJ1-6	TRBD1	CASSLGRGRNSPLHF	TGTGCCAGCAGCTTGGGCAGGGGGCGAAATTCACCCCTCCACTTT
TRBV7-6	NA	TRBJ2-3	TRBD2	CASSWNSGGAGDTQYF	TGTGCCAGCAGCTGGAATAGCGGGGGGGCCGGAGATACGCAGTATTTT
TRBV9	NA	TRBJ2-3	TRBD2	CASSVDVGRLAGGSDTQYF	TGTGCCAGCAGCGTAGATGTAGGGCGGCTAGCGGGGGGTTCGGATACGCAGTATTTT
TRBV7-8	NA	TRBJ1-2	NA	CASSLSEGEGGYTF	TGTGCCAGCAGCTTATCGGAGGGTGAAGGAGGGTACACCTTC
TRBV10-3	NA	TRBJ1-2	NA	CAISNAGGYTF	TGTGCCATCAGTAACGCGGGTGGCTACACCTTC
TRBV2	NA	TRBJ1-5	TRBD1	CASKGIRTGGAGQPQHF	TGTGCCAGCAAAGGGATTCGGACAGGGGGCGCTGGGCAGCCCCAGCATTTT
TRBV7-9	NA	TRBJ1-1	TRBD1	CASSLGWQGVNTEAFF	TGTGCCAGCAGCTTAGGGTGGCAGGGGGTGAACACTGAAGCTTTCTTT
TRBV5-6	NA	TRBJ1-6	NA	CASSLLQGTNSPLHF	TGTGCCAGCAGCTTGTTGCAGGGTACTAATTCACCCCTCCACTTT
TRBV6-5	NA	TRBJ2-5	TRBD1	CASSLAGGYQETQYF	TGTGCCAGCAGTTTGGCAGGGGGCTACCAAGAGACCCAGTACTTC
TRBV27	NA	TRBJ2-1	NA	CASSRDSISYNEQFF	TGTGCCAGCAGTCGGGATTCAATCTCCTACAATGAGCAGTTCTTC
TRBV4-1	NA	TRBJ2-7	NA	CASSRDGSASYEQYF	TGCGCCAGCAGCCGGGACGGGAGTGCTTCCTACGAGCAGTACTTC
TRBV5-5	NA	TRBJ2-2	NA	CASSLLGVTGELFF	TGTGCCAGCAGCTTGTTAGGAGTGACCGGGGAGCTGTTTTTT
TRBV18	NA	TRBJ2-3	NA	CASSPLSTDTQYF	TGTGCCAGCTCACCACTAAGCACAGATACGCAGTATTTT
TRBV15	NA	TRBJ2-3	TRBD2	CATSRELRLAGGGTQYF	TGTGCCACCAGCAGAGAGCTAAGACTAGCGGGAGGGGGTACGCAGTATTTT
TRBV18	NA	TRBJ1-2	NA	CASSAPGANYGYTF	TGTGCCAGCTCAGCTCCGGGAGCTAACTATGGCTACACCTTC
TRBV21-1	NA	TRBJ2-3	NA	CASSPRGLAGTDTQYF	TGTGCCAGCAGCCCTAGAGGGCTAGCAGGCACAGATACGCAGTATTTT
TRBV6-5	NA	TRBJ2-1	TRBD1	CASSYSRTGQVNEQFF	TGTGCCAGCAGTTACTCCCGGACAGGGCAAGTAAATGAGCAGTTCTTC
TRBV6-1	NA	TRBJ2-1	TRBD2	CASSELAGSYNEQFF	TGTGCCAGCAGTGAACTAGCGGGCTCCTACAATGAGCAGTTCTTC
TRBV2	NA	TRBJ1-4	NA	CASSEVGGRPNEKLFF	TGTGCCAGCAGTGAAGTGGGGGGGCGGCCTAATGAAAAACTGTTTTTT